The TCR beta chain described here comes from a study of cytomegalovirus exposure and HLA in healthy donors. CDR3 length equals 12 residues. Germline V gene lookup returns CDR1 SGHTS and CDR2 YDEGEE. Trimming pared 0 bases from V and 8 bases from J, leaving 6 bases between. Use of 60 Vbeta and 13 Jbeta primers characterized the PCR. Clones were read by immunoSEQ multiplex PCR, and TCRdb kept only the in-frame ones, dropping some. The sample consists of 110,000 or so clones, about four fifths of them appearing once. The source of this sequence is a young woman in good health and CMV-seronegative. V usage is TRBV5-8 and J usage is TRBJ2-1; a possible D gene is TRBD2 (5 bases). Sample: PBMCs. The CDR3 DNA reads as TGTGCCAGCAGCTTGGCCGGGGATGAGCAGTTCTTC. It yields the protein CASSLAGDEQFF.